Presented here are 23 T cell receptor beta chains from one specimen sequenced in a study of blood T cells in healthy people across ages. The second PCR ran roughly 7 to 12 cycles with a sample-barcoded 5' primer and J-beta primers. Each CDR3 protein is one row after TCRdb ran MiXCR on the 5' RACE reads. The sample carries 910,000 or so distinct CDR3 sequences, 45% to 60% recorded once. The source material was blood. These receptors were collected from an older woman in good health.

This clonotype was seen once. The chain couples TRBV7-2 to TRBJ2-7, with 8 bases aligning to TRBD2. The CDR3 contains 16 residues. Trimming removed 1 base from V and 2 bases from J; junction bases left unmatched: 7. In germline, CDR1 is SGHTA, CDR2 FQGNSA. The CDR3 DNA reads as TGTGCCAGCAGCTTAGTTACTAGCGGAGTACCCTACGAGCAGTACTTC. It yields the protein CASSLVTSGVPYEQYF.

The CDR3 nucleotides are TGTGCCATCGGACAAATCACAGATACGCAGTATTTT. This encodes CAIGQITDTQYF. V and J are TRBV7-9 and TRBJ2-3, with D maybe TRBD1 (5 bases). In germline, CDR1 is SEHNR, CDR2 FQNEAQ (reference sequence). The CDR3 runs to 12 residues. Trimming took off 10 bases at V and 2 bases at J, with 10 bases between the two ends.

The rearrangement joins TRBV27 to TRBJ1-2, with D possibly matching TRBD1 (6 bases). V was trimmed by 2 bases and J by 3 bases, leaving 13 bases between them. The CDR3 consists of 15 residues. Germline V gives CDR1 MNHEY, CDR2 SMNVEV (reference sequence). The CDR3 region is CASSLVPTGDYGYTF. Here the CDR3 DNA reads TGTGCCAGCAGTTTAGTCCCGACAGGTGACTATGGCTACACCTTC.

The chain carries TRBV29-1 and TRBJ2-5, with D unresolved. This CDR3 comprises 12 residues. V lost 2 bases and J 1 base, leaving 5 bases between the germline ends. Germline values: CDR1 SQVTM, CDR2 ANQGSEA. This CDR3 reads CSVEQLQETQYF. In DNA form, the CDR3 reads TGCAGCGTTGAACAGCTCCAAGAGACCCAGTACTTC.

The chain combines TRBV7-6 with TRBJ2-7; D gene ambiguous. This CDR3 region has 15 residues. Germline V gene data show CDR1 as SGHVS and CDR2 as FNYEAQ. V was cut by 5 bases and J by 0 bases, with 14 bases left in between. CDR3 in amino acids: CASSPQVLSSYEQYF. As DNA, the CDR3 is TGTGCCAGCAGCCCTCAGGTCTTGAGCTCCTACGAGCAGTACTTC.

The chain has TRBV29-1 and TRBJ1-1; 10 bases are a match to TRBD1. From germline, CDR1 is SQVTM and CDR2 ANQGSEA. The CDR3 covers 14 residues. V trimming: 6 bases; J trimming: 3 bases; junction bases outside the gene matches: 7. CDR3 bases: TGCAGCGTACGACAGGGGGCGCTGGACACTGAAGCTTTCTTT. Its translation is CSVRQGALDTEAFF.

This clonotype was counted between two and nine times. J is TRBJ2-1 and V is TRBV7-2; perhaps TRBD2 as D (6 bases). The CDR3 is made up of 16 amino acids. With 5 bases removed from V and 0 bases from J, the gap between germline ends came to 14 bases. Germline values: CDR1 SGHTA, CDR2 FQGNSA. This CDR3 is CASSPHGGSSYNEQFF. The CDR3 DNA is TGTGCCAGCAGCCCCCACGGAGGGAGCTCCTACAATGAGCAGTTCTTC.

The gene calls are TRBV29-1 and TRBJ1-1; TRBD1 matches 7 bases. Germline CDR1 reads SQVTM; CDR2 reads ANQGSEA. This CDR3 spans 13 amino acids. V trimming: 6 bases; J trimming: 7 bases; junction bases outside the gene matches: 11. The CDR3 nucleotides read TGCAGCGTCGCAACGACAGGGCTTGGTGAAGCTTTCTTT. This translates into CSVATTGLGEAFF.

The chain joins TRBV10-3 to TRBJ2-3, with D maybe TRBD2 (5 bases). This CDR3 is built from 14 residues. Germline CDR1 ENHRY, CDR2 SYGVKD. The germline V and J ends were trimmed by 4 bases and 5 bases, with 13 bases remaining between them. The CDR3 nucleotides read TGTGCCATCAGTGGCCCGGGGTCCATAGATACGCAGTATTTT. Residues: CAISGPGSIDTQYF.

The chain couples TRBV20-1 to TRBJ1-5; 8 nucleotides align to TRBD1. The CDR3 runs to 14 residues. Trimming cost V 5 bases and J 9 bases; bases outside gene matches: 12. The germline gives CDR1 DFQATT, CDR2 SNEGSKA (reference sequence). The CDR3 DNA sequence: TGCAGTGCTCAGACAGGGGTGGGGGAACGGCCCCAGCATTTT. Protein: CSAQTGVGERPQHF.

The J gene is TRBJ1-6, the V gene TRBV20-1, with D possibly TRBD1 on 5 matching bases. In germline, CDR1 is DFQATT, CDR2 SNEGSKA (reference sequence). The CDR3 loop spans 14 amino acids. V gave up 2 bases and J gave up 9 bases, with 14 bases separating them. The CDR3 bases are TGCAGTGCTAGAAGGGCAGGGATAGGTTCACCCCTCCACTTT. Amino acid sequence: CSARRAGIGSPLHF.

This clonotype was observed a handful of times. The rearrangement links TRBV20-1 to TRBJ2-5, with D tentatively TRBD2 (5 bases). With 0 bases removed from V and 4 bases from J, the gap between germline ends came to 15 bases. CDR1 and CDR2 from the germline V gene are DFQATT and SNEGSKA (reference sequence). The CDR3 runs 15 residues. The chain's CDR3 is CSARETTGLLETQYF. The CDR3 nucleotides are TGCAGTGCTAGAGAGACTACTGGCTTGCTAGAGACCCAGTACTTC.

The table lists this clonotype with a few counts. This chain joins TRBV12-3 or TRBV12-4 and TRBJ2-5, with TRBD1 matching over 10 bases. Trimming took 5 bases from V and 3 from J; bases not matched to a gene: 6. CDR3 length equals 15 residues. CDR3 sequence reads: CASSRDRGQKETQYF. In nucleotides, the CDR3 is TGTGCCAGCAGTCGGGACAGGGGACAGAAAGAGACCCAGTACTTC.

This clonotype appeared a few times. V is TRBV29-1 and J is TRBJ2-1; maybe TRBD1 (6 bases). V was shortened by 3 bases and J by 6 bases, with 12 bases between the two germline ends. From germline, CDR1 is SQVTM and CDR2 ANQGSEA. This CDR3 is built from 13 residues. In DNA form, the CDR3 reads TGCAGCGTTGACTTATTAGGGGGCAATGAGCAGTTCTTC. Its protein product is CSVDLLGGNEQFF.

The rearrangement joins TRBV29-1 to TRBJ2-1; 7 positions agree with TRBD1. Germline lookup yields CDR1 SQVTM and CDR2 ANQGSEA. The length of the CDR3 is 15 residues. Trimming took 7 bases from V and 2 from J; bases not matched to a gene: 11. This chain's CDR3 is CSARTFGTAYNEQFF. The CDR3 DNA reads TGCAGCGCACGTACCTTCGGGACAGCCTACAATGAGCAGTTCTTC.

This chain connects TRBV6-2 or TRBV6-3 to TRBJ2-3; no clear D. The V end lost 4 bases, the J end lost 4 bases, and 12 bases lay between the germline ends. CDR3 length: 14 residues. The germline gives CDR1 MNHEY, CDR2 SVGEGT. The CDR3 nucleotides read TGTGCCAGCAGTTGGCAGGATTCCGCAGATACGCAGTATTTT. It encodes CASSWQDSADTQYF.

This chain connects TRBV28 to TRBJ1-6; tentatively, D is TRBD1 (6 bases). CDR3 length: 12 residues. CDR1 is MDHEN and CDR2 is SYDVKM in the germline V gene. Trimming removed 2 bases at V and 11 bases at J, with 7 bases between. The CDR3 bases are TGTGCCAGCAGTTTACAGGGGACACCCCTCCACTTT. As protein: CASSLQGTPLHF.

This clonotype occurred once. This rearrangement joins TRBV12-3 or TRBV12-4 to TRBJ1-1, with 8 bases fitting TRBD1. The CDR3 sequence is 14 residues long. The J segment lost 4 bases and the V segment lost 7 bases, leaving 8 bases of the junction unmatched. This CDR3 reads CASTPWTGTTEAFF. The CDR3 nucleotides read TGTGCCAGCACCCCTTGGACAGGGACCACTGAAGCTTTCTTT.

The chain combines TRBV12-5 with TRBJ2-4; D gene unclear. Germline assignment: CDR1 LGHNT and CDR2 FRNRAP. The V gene lost 7 bases and the J gene lost 4 bases, with 14 bases spanning the gap. This CDR3 region has 14 residues. CDR3 in DNA: TGTGCTAGTGCTCCCTCGGGCAGTAAAAACATTCAGTACTTC. Translation gives CASAPSGSKNIQYF. Full variable domain (missing parts from reference TRBV12-5 and TRBJ2-4): DARVTQTPRHKVTEMGQEVTMRCQPILGHNTVFWYRQTMMQGLELLAYFRNRAPLDDSGMPKDRFSAEMPDATLATLKIQPSEPRDSAVYFCASAPSGSKNIQYFGAGTRLSVL.

V and J are TRBV6-1 and TRBJ2-3; D unclear. Germline-derived CDR1 and CDR2 are MNHNS and SASEGT. V shed 2 bases and J shed 0 bases, with 12 bases lying between them. The CDR3 has 16 amino acids. The CDR3 DNA sequence: TGTGCCAGCAGTGAAATGGTGGGAAAGAGCACAGATACGCAGTATTTT. It encodes CASSEMVGKSTDTQYF.

This clonotype was found a few times. The rearrangement links TRBV7-9 to TRBJ2-4; no reliable D call. The closer fit of TRBJ2-5 to the DNA end suggests the J call may be wrong. Per germline, CDR1 SEHNR and CDR2 FQNEAQ (reference sequence). CDR3 length equals 12 residues. DNA of the CDR3: TGTGCCAGCAGCTTAAAGTCGGAGACCCAGTACTTC. Protein sequence: CASSLKSETQYF.

Comments on this clonotype: Mismatch with germline at one junction end may stem from a read error. The chain has TRBV20-1 and TRBJ2-1; possible D gene TRBD1, 5 bases. CDR3 length equals 12 residues. Looked up from germline, CDR1 is DFQATT and CDR2 is SNEGSKA (reference sequence). The CDR3 DNA is TGCAGTGCTGGAGATAGGGGTACTGAGCAGTTCTTC. Protein sequence: CSAGDRGTEQFF.

The chain links TRBV6-1 to TRBJ2-7, with D uncertain. The CDR3 consists of 11 residues. The germline gives CDR1 MNHNS, CDR2 SASEGT. The V end lost 4 bases, the J end lost 8 bases, and 9 bases lay between the germline ends. The CDR3 reads CASSGGIQQYF. The CDR3 bases are TGTGCCAGCAGTGGAGGCATCCAGCAGTACTTC.